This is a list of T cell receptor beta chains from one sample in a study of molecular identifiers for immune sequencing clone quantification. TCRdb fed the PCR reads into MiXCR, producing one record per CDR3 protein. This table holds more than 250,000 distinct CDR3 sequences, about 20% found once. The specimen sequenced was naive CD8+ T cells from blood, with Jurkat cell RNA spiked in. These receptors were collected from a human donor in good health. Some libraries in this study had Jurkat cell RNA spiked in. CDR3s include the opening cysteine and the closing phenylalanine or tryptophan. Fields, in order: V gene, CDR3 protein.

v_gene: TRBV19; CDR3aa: CASRKGETSTDTQYF
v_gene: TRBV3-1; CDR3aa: CASSPIRTAYEQYF
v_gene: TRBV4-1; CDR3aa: CASSQDSERNFFEQYF
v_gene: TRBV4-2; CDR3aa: CASSPKTSGQETQYF
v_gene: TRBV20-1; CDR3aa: CSVIMRGGLFLNEKLFF
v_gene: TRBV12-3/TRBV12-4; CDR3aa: CASNLLGPTGELFF
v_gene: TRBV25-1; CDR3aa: CASSISGGAVEQFF
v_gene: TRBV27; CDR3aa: CASSFYTSTDTQYF
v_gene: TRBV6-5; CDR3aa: CASEAGGNPGELFF
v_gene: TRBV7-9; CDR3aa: CASSQPNSRGDTQYF
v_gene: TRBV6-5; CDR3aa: CASSPFRDSYEQYF
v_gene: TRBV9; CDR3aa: CASSVDGDTTDTQYF
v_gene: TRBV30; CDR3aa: CAWSTRGLGLREQYF